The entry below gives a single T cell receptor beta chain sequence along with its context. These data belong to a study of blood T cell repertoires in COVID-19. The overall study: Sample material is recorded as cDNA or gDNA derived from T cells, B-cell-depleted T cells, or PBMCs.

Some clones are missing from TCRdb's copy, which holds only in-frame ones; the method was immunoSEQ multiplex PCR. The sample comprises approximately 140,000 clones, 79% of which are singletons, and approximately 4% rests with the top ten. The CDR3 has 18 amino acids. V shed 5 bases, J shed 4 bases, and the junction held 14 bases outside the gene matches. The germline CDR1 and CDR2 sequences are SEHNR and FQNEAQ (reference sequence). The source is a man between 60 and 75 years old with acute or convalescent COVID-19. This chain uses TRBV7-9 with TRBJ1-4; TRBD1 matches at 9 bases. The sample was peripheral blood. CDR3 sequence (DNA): TGTGCCAGCAGCCTCCTCCTCACCGGGACAGGGATTAATGAAAAACTGTTTTTT. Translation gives CASSLLLTGTGINEKLFF. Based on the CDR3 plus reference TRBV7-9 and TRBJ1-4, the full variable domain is DTGVSQNPRHKITKRGQNVTFRCDPISEHNRLYWYRQTLGQGPEFLTYFQNEAQLEKSRLLSDRFSAERPKGSFSTLEIQRTEQGDSAMYLCASSLLLTGTGINEKLFFGSGTQLSVL.